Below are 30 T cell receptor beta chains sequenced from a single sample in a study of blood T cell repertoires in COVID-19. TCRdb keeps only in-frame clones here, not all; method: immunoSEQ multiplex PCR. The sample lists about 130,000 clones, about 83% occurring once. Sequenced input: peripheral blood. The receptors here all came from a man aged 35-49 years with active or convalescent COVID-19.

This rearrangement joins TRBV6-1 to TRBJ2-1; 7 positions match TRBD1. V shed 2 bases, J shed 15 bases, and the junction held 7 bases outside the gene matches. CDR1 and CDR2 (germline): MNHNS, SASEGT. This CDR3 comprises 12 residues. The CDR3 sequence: CASSESDRFLFF. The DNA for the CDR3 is TGTGCCAGCAGTGAATCGGACAGGTTTCTGTTCTTC.

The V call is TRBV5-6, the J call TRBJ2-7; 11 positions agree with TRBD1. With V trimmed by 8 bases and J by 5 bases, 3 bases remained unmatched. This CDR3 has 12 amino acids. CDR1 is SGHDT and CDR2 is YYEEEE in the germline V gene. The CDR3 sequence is CARGTGGNEQYF. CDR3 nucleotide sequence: TGTGCCAGGGGGACAGGGGGGAACGAGCAGTACTTC.

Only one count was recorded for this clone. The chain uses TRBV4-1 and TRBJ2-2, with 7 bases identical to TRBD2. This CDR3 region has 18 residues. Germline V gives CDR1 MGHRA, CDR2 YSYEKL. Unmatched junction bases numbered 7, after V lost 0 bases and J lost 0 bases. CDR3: CASSQEDWTRTNTGELFF. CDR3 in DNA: TGCGCCAGCAGCCAAGAAGATTGGACTAGGACGAACACCGGGGAGCTGTTTTTT.

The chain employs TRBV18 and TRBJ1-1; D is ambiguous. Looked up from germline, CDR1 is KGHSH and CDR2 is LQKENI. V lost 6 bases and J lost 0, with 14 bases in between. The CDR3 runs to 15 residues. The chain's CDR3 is CASSVVEVMNTEAFF. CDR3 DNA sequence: TGTGCCAGCTCCGTCGTAGAGGTTATGAACACTGAAGCTTTCTTT.

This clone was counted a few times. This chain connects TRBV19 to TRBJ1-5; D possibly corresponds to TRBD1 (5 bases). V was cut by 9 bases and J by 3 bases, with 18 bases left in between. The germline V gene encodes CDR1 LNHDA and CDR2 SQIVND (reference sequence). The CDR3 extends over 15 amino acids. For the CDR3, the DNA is TGTGCCAGCAAAGGGGAGGGTGCATTCAATCAGCCCCAGCATTTT. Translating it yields CASKGEGAFNQPQHF.

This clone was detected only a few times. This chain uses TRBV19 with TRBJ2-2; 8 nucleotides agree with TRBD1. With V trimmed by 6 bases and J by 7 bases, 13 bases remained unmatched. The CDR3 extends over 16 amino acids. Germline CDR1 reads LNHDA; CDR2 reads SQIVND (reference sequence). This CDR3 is CASSDLPGGDGGELFF. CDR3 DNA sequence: TGTGCCAGTAGCGACCTTCCAGGGGGCGACGGCGGGGAGCTGTTTTTT.

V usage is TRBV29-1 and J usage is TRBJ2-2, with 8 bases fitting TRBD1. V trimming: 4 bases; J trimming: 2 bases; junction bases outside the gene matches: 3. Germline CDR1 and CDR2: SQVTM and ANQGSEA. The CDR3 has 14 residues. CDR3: CSVAPGGNTGELFF. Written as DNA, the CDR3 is TGCAGCGTTGCGCCAGGGGGCAACACCGGGGAGCTGTTTTTT.

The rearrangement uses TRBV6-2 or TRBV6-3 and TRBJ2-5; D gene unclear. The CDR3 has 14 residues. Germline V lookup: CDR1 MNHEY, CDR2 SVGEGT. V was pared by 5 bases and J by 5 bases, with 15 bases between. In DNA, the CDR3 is TGTGCCAGCAGTAGAGTAGTTATCGGGGAGACCCAGTACTTC. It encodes CASSRVVIGETQYF.

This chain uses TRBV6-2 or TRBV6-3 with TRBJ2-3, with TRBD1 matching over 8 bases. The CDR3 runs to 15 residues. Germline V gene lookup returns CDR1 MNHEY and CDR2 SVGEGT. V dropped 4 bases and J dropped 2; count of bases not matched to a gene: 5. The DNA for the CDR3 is TGTGCCAGCAGTTCGACAGGGGCGCCCACAGATACGCAGTATTTT. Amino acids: CASSSTGAPTDTQYF.

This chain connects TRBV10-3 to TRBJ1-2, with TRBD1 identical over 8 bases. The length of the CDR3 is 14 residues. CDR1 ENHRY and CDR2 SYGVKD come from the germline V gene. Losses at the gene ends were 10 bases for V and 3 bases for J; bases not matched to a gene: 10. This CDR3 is CASVRQGTDYGYTF. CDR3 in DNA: TGTGCCAGCGTTCGACAGGGGACTGACTATGGCTACACCTTC.

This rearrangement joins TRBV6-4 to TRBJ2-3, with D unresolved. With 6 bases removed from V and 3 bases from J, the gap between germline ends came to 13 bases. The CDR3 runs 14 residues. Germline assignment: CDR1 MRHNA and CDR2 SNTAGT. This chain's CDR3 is CASRSSSATDTQYF. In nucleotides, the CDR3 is TGTGCCAGCAGGTCATCTAGTGCGACAGATACGCAGTATTTT.

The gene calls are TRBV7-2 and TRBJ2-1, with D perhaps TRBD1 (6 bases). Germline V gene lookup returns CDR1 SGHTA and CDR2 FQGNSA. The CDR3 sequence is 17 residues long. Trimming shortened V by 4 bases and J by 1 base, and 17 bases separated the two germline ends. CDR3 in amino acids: CASSSLQGDRSYNEQFF. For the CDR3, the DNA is TGTGCCAGCAGCTCCCTACAGGGAGATCGATCCTACAATGAGCAGTTCTTC.

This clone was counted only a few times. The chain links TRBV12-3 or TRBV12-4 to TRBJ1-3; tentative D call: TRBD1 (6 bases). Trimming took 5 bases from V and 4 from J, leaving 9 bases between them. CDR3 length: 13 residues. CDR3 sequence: CASSTGLGNTIYF. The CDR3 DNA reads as TGTGCCAGCAGTACAGGGTTGGGAAACACCATATATTTT.

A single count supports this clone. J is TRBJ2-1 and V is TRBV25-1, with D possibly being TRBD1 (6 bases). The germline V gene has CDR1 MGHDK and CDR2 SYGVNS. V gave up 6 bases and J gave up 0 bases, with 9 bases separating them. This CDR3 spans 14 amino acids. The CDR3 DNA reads TGTGCCAGCAGCGGGGACACCTCCTACAATGAGCAGTTCTTC. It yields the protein CASSGDTSYNEQFF.

In nucleotides, the CDR3 is TGTGCCAGCAGCCCCCTAGCGCCCACCGGGGAGCTGTTTTTT. Protein: CASSPLAPTGELFF. The chain is built from TRBV3-1 (or the pseudogene TRBV3-2) and TRBJ2-2; tentative D call: TRBD2 (6 bases). Trimming removed 4 bases from V and 4 bases from J, with 10 bases in between. The CDR3 loop spans 14 amino acids. Germline CDR1 LGHDT, CDR2 YNNKEL (reference sequence).

CDR3 residues: CASSFGSGDTQYF. The CDR3 coding sequence is TGTGCCAGCAGCTTTGGCAGCGGAGATACGCAGTATTTT. The chain carries TRBV7-2 and TRBJ2-3; possibly TRBD2 for D (5 bases). V gave up 3 bases and J gave up 5 bases, with 9 bases separating them. Germline values: CDR1 SGHTA, CDR2 FQGNSA. This CDR3 is built from 13 residues. Variable domain in full (rest from reference TRBV7-2 and TRBJ2-3): GAGVSQSPSNKVTEKGKDVELRCDPISGHTALYWYRQSLGQGLEFLIYFQGNSAPDKSGLPSDRFSAERTGGSVSTLTIQRTQQEDSAVYLCASSFGSGDTQYFGPGTRLTVL.

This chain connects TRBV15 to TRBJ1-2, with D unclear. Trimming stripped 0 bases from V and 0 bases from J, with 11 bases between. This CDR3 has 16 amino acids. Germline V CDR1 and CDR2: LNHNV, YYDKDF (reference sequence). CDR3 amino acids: CATSRDLQVTNYGYTF. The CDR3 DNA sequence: TGTGCCACCAGCAGAGATCTGCAGGTTACTAACTATGGCTACACCTTC.

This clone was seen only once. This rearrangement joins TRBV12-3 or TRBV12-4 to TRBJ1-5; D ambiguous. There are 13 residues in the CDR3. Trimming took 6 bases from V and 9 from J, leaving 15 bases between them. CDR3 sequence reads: CASSFNLLSPQHF. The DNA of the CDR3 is TGTGCCAGCAGCTTTAACTTACTGTCGCCCCAGCATTTT.

Written as DNA, the CDR3 is TGCGCCAGCAGTGAATCTAAGAGGGATACGCAGTATTTT. Translation gives CASSESKRDTQYF. The chain couples TRBV10-1 to TRBJ2-3; unclear D gene. CDR3 size: 13 residues. CDR1 and CDR2 from the germline V gene are WNHNN and SYGVQD (reference sequence). Trimming removed 3 bases from V and 6 bases from J, with 10 bases in between.

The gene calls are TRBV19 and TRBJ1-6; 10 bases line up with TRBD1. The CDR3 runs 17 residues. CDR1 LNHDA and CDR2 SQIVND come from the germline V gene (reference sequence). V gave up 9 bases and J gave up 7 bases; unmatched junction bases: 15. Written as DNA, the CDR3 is TGTGCCAGCCAAAGGGAGCGGACAGGGGGTGAGAATTCACCCCTCCACTTT. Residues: CASQRERTGGENSPLHF.

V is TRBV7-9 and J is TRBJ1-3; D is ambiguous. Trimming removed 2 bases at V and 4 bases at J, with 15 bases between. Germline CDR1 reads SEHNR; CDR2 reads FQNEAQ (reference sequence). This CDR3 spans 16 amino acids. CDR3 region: CASSLRREDDGNTIYF. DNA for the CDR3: TGTGCCAGCAGCTTACGGAGGGAGGACGACGGAAACACCATATATTTT.

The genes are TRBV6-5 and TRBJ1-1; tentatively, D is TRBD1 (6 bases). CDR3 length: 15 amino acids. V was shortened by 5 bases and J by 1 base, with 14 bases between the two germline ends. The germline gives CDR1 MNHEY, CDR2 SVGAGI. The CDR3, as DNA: TGTGCCAGCAGTCCCTGGACAGCCGGGAACACTGAAGCTTTCTTT. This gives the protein CASSPWTAGNTEAFF.

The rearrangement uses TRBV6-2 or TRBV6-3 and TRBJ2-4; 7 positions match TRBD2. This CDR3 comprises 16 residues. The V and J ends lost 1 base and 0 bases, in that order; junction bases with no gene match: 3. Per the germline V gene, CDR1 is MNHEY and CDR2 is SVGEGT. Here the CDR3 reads CASSYWGGAAKNIQYF. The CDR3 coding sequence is TGTGCCAGCAGTTACTGGGGGGGAGCAGCCAAAAACATTCAGTACTTC.

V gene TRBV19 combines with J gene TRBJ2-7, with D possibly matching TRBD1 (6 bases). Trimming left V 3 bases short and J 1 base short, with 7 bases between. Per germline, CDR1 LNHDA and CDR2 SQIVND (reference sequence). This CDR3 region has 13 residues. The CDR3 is CASSIGQSYEQYF. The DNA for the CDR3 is TGTGCCAGTAGTATTGGACAGTCCTACGAGCAGTACTTC.

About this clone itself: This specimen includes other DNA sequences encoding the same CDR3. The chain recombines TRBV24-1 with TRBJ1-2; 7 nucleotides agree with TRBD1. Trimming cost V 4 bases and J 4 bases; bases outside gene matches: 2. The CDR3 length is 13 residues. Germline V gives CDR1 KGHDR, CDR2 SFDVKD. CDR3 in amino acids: CATSDRDSYGYTF. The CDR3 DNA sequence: TGTGCCACCAGTGACCGGGACAGCTATGGCTACACCTTC.

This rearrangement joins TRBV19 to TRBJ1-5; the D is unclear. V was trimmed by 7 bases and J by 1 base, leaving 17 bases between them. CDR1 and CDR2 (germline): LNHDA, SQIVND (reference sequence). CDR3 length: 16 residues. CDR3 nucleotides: TGTGCCAGTAATCGAGCCGCAGGCGCAAGCAATCAGCCCCAGCATTTT. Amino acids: CASNRAAGASNQPQHF.

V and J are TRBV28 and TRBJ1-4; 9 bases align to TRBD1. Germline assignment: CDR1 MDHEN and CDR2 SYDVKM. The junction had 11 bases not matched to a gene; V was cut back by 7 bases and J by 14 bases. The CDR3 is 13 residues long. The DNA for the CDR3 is TGTGCCAGCAACAATGATGGGACAGGGTTGCTGTTTTTT. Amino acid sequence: CASNNDGTGLLFF.

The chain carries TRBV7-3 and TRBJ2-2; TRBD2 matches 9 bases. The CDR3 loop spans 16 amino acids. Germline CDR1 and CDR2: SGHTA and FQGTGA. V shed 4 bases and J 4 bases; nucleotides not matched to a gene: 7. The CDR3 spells CASSSGGGATTGELFF. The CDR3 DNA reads TGTGCCAGCAGCTCCGGCGGGGGGGCCACCACCGGGGAGCTGTTTTTT.

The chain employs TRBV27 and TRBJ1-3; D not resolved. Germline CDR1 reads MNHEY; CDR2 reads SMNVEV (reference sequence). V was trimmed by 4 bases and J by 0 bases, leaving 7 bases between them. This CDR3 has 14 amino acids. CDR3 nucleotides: TGTGCCAGCAGTTCCCTGAGCTCTGGAAACACCATATATTTT. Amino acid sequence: CASSSLSSGNTIYF.

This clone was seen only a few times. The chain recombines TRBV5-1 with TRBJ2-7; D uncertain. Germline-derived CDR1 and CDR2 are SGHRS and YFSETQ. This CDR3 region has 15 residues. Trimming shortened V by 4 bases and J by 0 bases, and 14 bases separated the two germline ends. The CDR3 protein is CASSPAAGSSYEQYF. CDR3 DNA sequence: TGCGCCAGCAGCCCGGCGGCTGGCAGCTCCTACGAGCAGTACTTC. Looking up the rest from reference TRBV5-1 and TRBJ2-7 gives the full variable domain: KAGVTQTPRYLIKTRGQQVTLSCSPISGHRSVSWYQQTPGQGLQFLFEYFSETQRNKGNFPGRFSGRQFSNSRSEMNVSTLELGDSALYLCASSPAAGSSYEQYFGPGTRLTVT.